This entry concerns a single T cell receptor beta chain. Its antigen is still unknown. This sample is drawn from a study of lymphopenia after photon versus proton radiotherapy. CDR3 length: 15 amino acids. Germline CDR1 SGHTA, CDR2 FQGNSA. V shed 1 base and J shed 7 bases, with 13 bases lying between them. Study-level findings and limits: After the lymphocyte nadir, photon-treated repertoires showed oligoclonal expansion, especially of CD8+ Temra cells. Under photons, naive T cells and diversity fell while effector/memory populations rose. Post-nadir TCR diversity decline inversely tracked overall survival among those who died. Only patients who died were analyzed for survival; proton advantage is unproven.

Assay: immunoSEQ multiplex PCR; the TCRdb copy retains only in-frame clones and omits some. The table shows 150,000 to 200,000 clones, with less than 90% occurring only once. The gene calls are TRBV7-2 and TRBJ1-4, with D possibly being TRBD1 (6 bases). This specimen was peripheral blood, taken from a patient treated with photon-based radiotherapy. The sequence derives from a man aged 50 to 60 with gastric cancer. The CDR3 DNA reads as TGTGCCAGCAGCTTAGTGAGGGGGAGCGGTGAAAAACTGTTTTTT. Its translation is CASSLVRGSGEKLFF.